The clone carrying this TCR beta chain has more than one count but fewer than ten. The data were taken from a study of shared T cell receptors in the human thymus. The table came from immunoSEQ multiplex PCR; TCRdb's copy has only in-frame clones and leaves some out. The table includes 550,000 to 800,000 clones, roughly 85% detected once. This same sample was also taken into another study, of human thymus T cells. That paper states: Corrective heart surgery yielded the resections from which the thymus tissue came.

The specimen was thymocytes. This TCR came from a girl under three years old with a congenital heart defect.

The CDR3 protein is CASSPSPGGSIYEQYF. CDR3 coding DNA: TGCGCCAGCAGCCCCTCCCCGGGCGGGTCGATCTACGAGCAGTACTTC. This sequence joins TRBV5-1 and TRBJ2-7, with D tentatively TRBD2 (5 bases). The germline V and J ends were trimmed by 4 bases and 3 bases, with 20 bases remaining between them. The CDR3 runs to 16 residues. From germline, CDR1 is SGHRS and CDR2 YFSETQ. The variable domain in full, completed from reference TRBV5-1 and TRBJ2-7, reads KAGVTQTPRYLIKTRGQQVTLSCSPISGHRSVSWYQQTPGQGLQFLFEYFSETQRNKGNFPGRFSGRQFSNSRSEMNVSTLELGDSALYLCASSPSPGGSIYEQYFGPGTRLTVT.